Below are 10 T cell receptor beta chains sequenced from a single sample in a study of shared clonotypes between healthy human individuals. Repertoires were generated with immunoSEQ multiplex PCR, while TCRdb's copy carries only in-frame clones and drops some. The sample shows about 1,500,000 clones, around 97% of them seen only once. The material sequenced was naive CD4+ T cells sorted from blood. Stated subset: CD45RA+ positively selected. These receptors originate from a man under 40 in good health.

The CDR3 protein is CASSFRLAGGHGSYEQYF. The CDR3, as DNA: TGTGCCAGCAGCTTCAGACTAGCGGGAGGTCACGGTAGCTACGAGCAGTACTTC. This sequence joins TRBV7-8 and TRBJ2-7, with TRBD2 identical over 13 bases. The V and J ends lost 3 bases and 3 bases, in that order; junction bases with no gene match: 11. CDR1 is SGHVS and CDR2 is FQNEAQ in the germline V gene. The CDR3 is 18 residues long. The full variable domain, its missing parts supplied by reference TRBV7-8 and TRBJ2-7, is GAGVSQSPRYKVAKRGQDVALRCDPISGHVSLFWYQQALGQGPEFLTYFQNEAQLDKSGLPSDRFFAERPEGSVSTLKIQRTQQEDSAVYLCASSFRLAGGHGSYEQYFGPGTRLTVT.

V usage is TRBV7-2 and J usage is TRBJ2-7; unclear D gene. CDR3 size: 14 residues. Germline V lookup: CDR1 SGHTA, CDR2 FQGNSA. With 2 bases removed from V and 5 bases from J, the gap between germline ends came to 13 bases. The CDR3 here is CASSLNLQIHEQYF. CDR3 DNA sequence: TGTGCCAGCAGCTTAAATTTACAGATCCACGAGCAGTACTTC.

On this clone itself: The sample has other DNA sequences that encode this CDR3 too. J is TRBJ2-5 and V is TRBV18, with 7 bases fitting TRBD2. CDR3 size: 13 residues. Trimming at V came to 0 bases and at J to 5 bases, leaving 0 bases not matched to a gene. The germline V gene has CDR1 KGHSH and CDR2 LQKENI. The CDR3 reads CASSPPGGETQYF. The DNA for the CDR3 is TGTGCCAGCTCACCACCGGGGGGGGAGACCCAGTACTTC.

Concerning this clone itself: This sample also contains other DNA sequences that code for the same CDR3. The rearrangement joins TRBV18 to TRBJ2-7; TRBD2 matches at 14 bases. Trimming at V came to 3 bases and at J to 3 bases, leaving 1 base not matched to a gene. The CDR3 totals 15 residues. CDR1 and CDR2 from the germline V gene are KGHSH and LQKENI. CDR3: CASSPGLAGGYEQYF. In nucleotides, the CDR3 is TGTGCCAGCTCACCTGGACTAGCGGGAGGCTACGAGCAGTACTTC.

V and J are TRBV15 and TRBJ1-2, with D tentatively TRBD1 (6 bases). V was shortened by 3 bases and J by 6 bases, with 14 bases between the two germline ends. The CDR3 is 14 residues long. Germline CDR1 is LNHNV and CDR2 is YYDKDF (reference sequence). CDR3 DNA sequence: TGTGCCACCAGCAGGGGGGACACAGGCCATGGCTACACCTTC. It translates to CATSRGDTGHGYTF.

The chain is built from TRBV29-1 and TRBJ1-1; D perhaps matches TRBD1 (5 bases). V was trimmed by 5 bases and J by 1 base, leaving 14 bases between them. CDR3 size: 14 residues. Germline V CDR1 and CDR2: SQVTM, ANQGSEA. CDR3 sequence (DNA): TGCAGCGTTAAATTCCAGGGTGGGAACACTGAAGCTTTCTTT. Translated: CSVKFQGGNTEAFF.

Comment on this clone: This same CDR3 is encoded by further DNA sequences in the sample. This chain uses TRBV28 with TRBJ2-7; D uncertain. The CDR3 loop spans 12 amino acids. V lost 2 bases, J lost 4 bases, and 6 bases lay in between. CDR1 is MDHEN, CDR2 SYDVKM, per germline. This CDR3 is CASSLGTYEQYF. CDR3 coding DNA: TGTGCCAGCAGTTTAGGTACTTACGAGCAGTACTTC.

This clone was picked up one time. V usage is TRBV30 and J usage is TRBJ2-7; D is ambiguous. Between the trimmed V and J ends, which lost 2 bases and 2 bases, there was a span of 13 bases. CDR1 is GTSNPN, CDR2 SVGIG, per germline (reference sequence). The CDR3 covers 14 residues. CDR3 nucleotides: TGTGCCTGGAGTTTCTGGCAGATACCCTACGAGCAGTACTTC. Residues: CAWSFWQIPYEQYF.

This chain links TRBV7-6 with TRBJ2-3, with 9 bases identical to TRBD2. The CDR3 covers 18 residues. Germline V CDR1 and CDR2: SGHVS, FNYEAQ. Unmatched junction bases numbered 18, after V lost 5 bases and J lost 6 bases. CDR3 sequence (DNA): TGTGCCAGCAGCATCGAGGGGCAGCGGGAGGAGAGTAGGGATACGCAGTATTTT. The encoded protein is CASSIEGQREESRDTQYF.

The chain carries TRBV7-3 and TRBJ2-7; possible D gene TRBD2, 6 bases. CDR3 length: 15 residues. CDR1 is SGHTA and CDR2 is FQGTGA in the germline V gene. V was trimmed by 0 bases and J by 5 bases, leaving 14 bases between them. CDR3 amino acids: CASSLTPNRGDEQYF. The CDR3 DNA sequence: TGTGCCAGCAGCTTAACCCCGAACCGCGGGGACGAGCAGTACTTC.